The following is a TCR beta chain sequence with its context. The data originate from a study of shared clonotypes between healthy human individuals. Libraries were prepared by immunoSEQ multiplex PCR; TCRdb keeps only in-frame clonotypes and omits some of them. Of approximately 810,000 clones listed, 90% to 95% are singletons. Terminally differentiated effector memory CD45RA+ cells were left out of the naive CD8 fraction, which was CD45RO-negative and positively selected for CCR7. CDR3 length: 14 residues. V was trimmed by 0 bases and J by 2 bases, leaving 8 bases between them. CDR1 is MGHRA and CDR2 is YSYEKL in the germline V gene.

The receptor was isolated from a man aged 25-45 years in good health. The chain recombines TRBV4-1 with TRBJ2-7, with D hard to call. The specimen sequenced was naive CD8+ T cells sorted from blood. The CDR3 nucleotides are TGCGCCAGCAGCCAAGATGTCAGAGCCTACGAGCAGTACTTC. Translation gives CASSQDVRAYEQYF.